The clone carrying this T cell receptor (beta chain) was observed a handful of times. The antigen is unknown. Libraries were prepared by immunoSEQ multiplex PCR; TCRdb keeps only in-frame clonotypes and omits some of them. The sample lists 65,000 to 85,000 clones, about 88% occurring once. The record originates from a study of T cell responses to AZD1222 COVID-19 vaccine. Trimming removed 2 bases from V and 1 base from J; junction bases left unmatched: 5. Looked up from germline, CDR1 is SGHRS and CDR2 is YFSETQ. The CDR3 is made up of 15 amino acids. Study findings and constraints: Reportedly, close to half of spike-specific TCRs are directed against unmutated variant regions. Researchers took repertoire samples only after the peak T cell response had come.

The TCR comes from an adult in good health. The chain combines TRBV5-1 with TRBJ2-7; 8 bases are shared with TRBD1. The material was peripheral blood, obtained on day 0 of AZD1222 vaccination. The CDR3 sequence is CASSLENRGSYEQYF. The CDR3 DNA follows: TGCGCCAGCAGCTTAGAAAACAGGGGGTCCTACGAGCAGTACTTC.